The clone carrying this T cell receptor beta chain was observed once. Its target is unknown. TCRdb's copy holds only in-frame clones and misses some; the assay was immunoSEQ multiplex PCR. This sample yields around 1.6 million clones, of which nearly 99% are seen a single time; about 0.45% belongs to the top ten. The data are from a study of shared clonotypes between healthy human individuals. Findings and limits, study-wide: Among non-shared clonotypes, generation probabilities were lower than among those shared by all four donors. In the sorted subsets, rarefaction showed sequencing was incomplete despite large depth.

The sequenced sample consisted of naive CD4+ T cells sorted from blood. Subset specified: CD45RA+ positively selected. This TCR was sampled from a man aged 25-45 years in good health.

The CDR3 nucleotides are TGTGCCAGCAGGTCCGGCAAACAGGGGCGGGCCGGGGAGCTGTTTTTT. This codes for CASRSGKQGRAGELFF. The V gene is TRBV9, the J gene TRBJ2-2; 7 nucleotides line up with TRBD1. Germline lookup yields CDR1 SGDLS and CDR2 YYNGEE. V trimming: 5 bases; J trimming: 6 bases; junction bases outside the gene matches: 13. CDR3 size: 16 residues.